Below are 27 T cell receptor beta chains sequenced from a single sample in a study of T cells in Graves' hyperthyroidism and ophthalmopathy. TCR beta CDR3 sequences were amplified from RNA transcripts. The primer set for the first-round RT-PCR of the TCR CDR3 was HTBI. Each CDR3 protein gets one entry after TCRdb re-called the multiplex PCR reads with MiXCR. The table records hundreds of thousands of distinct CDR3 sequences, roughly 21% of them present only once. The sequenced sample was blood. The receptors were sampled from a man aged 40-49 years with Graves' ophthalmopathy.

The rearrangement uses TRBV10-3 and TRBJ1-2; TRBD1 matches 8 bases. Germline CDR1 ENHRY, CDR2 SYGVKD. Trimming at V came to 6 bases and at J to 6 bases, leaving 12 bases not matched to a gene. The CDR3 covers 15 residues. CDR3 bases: TGTGCCATCAGGGAGAAGGGACAGGAGAAAAATGGCTACACCTTC. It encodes CAIREKGQEKNGYTF.

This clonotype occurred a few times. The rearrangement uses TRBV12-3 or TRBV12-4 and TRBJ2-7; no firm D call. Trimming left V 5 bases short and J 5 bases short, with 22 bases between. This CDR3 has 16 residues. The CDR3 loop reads CASSQQEVRVSDEQYF. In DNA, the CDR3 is TGTGCCAGCAGTCAACAAGAGGTCCGGGTGTCGGACGAGCAGTACTTC.

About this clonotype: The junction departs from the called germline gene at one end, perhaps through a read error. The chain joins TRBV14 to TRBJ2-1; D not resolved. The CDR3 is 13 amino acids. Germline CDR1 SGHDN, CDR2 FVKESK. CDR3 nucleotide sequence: TGTACCAGCAGCCAAGTCGGTCGATGGGAGCAGTTCTTC. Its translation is CTSSQVGRWEQFF. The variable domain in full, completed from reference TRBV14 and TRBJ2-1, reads EAGVTQFPSHSVIEKGQTVTLRCDPISGHDNLYWYRRVMGKEIKFLLHFVKESKQDESGMPNNRFLAERTGGTYSTLKVQPAELEDSGVYFCTSSQVGRWEQFFGPGTRLTVL.

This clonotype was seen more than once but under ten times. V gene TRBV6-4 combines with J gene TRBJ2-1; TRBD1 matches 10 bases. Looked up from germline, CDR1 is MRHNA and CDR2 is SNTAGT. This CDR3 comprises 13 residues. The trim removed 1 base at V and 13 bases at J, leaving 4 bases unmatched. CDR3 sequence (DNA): TGTGCCAGCAGTGACTTAGGACAGGGGGTCCAGTTCTTC. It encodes CASSDLGQGVQFF.

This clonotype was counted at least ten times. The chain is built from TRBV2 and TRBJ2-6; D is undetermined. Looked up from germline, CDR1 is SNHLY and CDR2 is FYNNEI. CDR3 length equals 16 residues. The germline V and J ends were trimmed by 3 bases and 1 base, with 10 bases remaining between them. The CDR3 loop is CASSDPARSGANVLTF. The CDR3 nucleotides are TGTGCCAGCAGTGACCCTGCGAGGTCTGGGGCCAACGTCCTGACTTTC.

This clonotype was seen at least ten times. CDR3 sequence (DNA): TGTGCCAGCAGTTCCCCAGGGGTCGGGGGCGCTGGAAATAATTCACCCCTCCACTTT. It encodes CASSSPGVGGAGNNSPLHF. V and J are TRBV28 and TRBJ1-6; D is possibly TRBD1 (6 bases). The CDR3 is made up of 19 amino acids. CDR1 is MDHEN, CDR2 SYDVKM, per germline. V dropped 4 bases and J dropped 5 bases, with 24 bases sitting between them.

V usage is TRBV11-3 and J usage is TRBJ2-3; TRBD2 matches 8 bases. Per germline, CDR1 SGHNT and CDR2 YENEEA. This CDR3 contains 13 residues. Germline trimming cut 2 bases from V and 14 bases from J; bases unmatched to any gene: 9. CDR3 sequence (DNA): TGTGCCAGCAGCTTAAGTATCGGGAGGGACCTGTATTTT. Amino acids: CASSLSIGRDLYF.

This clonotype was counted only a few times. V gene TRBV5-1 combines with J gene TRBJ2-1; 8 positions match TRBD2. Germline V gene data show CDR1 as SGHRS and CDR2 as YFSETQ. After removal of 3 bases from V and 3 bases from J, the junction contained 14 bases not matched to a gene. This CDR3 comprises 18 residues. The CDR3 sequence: CASSYDLLRGGFYNEQFF. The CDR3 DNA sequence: TGCGCCAGCAGCTATGACCTGCTACGCGGGGGGTTCTACAATGAGCAGTTCTTC. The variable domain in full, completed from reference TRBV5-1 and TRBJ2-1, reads KAGVTQTPRYLIKTRGQQVTLSCSPISGHRSVSWYQQTPGQGLQFLFEYFSETQRNKGNFPGRFSGRQFSNSRSEMNVSTLELGDSALYLCASSYDLLRGGFYNEQFFGPGTRLTVL.

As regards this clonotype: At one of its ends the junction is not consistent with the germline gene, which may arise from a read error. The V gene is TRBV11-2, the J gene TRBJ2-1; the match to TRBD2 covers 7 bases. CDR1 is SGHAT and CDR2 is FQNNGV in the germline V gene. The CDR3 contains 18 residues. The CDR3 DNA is TGCGCCAGCAGCCAAGTTCCGGGGGTAGCGGGCCCGTACAATGAGCAGTTCTTC. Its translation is CASSQVPGVAGPYNEQFF.

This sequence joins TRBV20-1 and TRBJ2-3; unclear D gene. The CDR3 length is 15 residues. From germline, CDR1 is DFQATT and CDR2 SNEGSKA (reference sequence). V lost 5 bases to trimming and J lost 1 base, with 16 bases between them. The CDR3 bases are TGCAGTGCTGGTCACGACGTGGCGGGCACAGATACGCAGTATTTT. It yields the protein CSAGHDVAGTDTQYF.

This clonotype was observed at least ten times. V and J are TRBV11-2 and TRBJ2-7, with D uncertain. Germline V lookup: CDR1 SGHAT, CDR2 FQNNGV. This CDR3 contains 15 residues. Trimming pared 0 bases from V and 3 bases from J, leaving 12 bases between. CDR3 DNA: TGTGCCAGCAGCTTAGATCAGCGTCAGAACTACGAGCAGTACTTC. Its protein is CASSLDQRQNYEQYF.

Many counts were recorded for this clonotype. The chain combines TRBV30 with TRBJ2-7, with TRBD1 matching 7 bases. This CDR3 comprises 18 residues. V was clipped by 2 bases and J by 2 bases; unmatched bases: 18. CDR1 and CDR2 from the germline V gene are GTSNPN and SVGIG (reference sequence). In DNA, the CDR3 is TGTGCCTGGAGTTCCGGGACAGTGAACCGAAGGAACGCCTACGAGCAGTACTTC. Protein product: CAWSSGTVNRRNAYEQYF.

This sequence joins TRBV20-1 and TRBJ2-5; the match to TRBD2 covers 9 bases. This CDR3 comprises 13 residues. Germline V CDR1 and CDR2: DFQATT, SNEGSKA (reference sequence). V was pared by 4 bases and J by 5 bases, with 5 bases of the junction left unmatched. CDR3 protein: CSAILAGGETQYF. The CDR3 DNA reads TGCAGTGCTATCTTGGCGGGGGGGGAGACCCAGTACTTC.

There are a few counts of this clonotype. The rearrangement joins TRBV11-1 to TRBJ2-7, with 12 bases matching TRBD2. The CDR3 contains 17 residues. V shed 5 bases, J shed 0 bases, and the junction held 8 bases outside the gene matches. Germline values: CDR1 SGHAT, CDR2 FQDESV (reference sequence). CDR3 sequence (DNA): TGTGCCAGCAGCGTGACTAGCGGGGGTCCCTTCTCCTACGAGCAGTACTTC. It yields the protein CASSVTSGGPFSYEQYF.

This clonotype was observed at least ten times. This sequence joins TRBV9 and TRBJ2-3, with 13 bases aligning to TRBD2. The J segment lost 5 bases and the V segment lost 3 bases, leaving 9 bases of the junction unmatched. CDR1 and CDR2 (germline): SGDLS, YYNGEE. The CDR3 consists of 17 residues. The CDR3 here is CASSETSGRASVDTQYF. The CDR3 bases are TGTGCCAGCAGCGAAACTAGCGGGAGGGCCTCAGTAGATACGCAGTATTTT.

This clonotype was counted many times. CDR3 DNA: TGTGCCAGCCTCGACGTTAGCGGGAATGAGCAGTTCTTC. Protein product: CASLDVSGNEQFF. The V gene is TRBV3-1, the J gene TRBJ2-1; 7 nucleotides align to TRBD2. The V and J ends lost 8 bases and 7 bases, in that order; junction bases with no gene match: 8. The CDR3 is 13 amino acids. CDR1 LGHDT and CDR2 YNNKEL come from the germline V gene (reference sequence).

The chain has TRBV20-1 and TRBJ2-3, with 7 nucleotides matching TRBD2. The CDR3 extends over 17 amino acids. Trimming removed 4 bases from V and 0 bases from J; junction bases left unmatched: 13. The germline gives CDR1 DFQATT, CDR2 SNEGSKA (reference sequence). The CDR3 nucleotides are TGCAGTGCTACCCTCCGGGACTATCACACAAGCACAGATACGCAGTATTTT. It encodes CSATLRDYHTSTDTQYF.

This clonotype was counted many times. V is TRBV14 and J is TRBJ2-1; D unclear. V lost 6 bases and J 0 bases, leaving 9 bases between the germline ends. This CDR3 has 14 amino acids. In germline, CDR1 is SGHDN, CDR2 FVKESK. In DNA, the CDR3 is TGTGCCAGCAGGACCTCGGGCTCCTACAATGAGCAGTTCTTC. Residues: CASRTSGSYNEQFF.

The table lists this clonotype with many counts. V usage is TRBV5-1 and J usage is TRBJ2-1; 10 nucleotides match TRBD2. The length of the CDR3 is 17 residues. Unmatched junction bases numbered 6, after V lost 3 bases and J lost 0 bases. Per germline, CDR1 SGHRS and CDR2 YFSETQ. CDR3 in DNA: TGCGCCAGCAGCTACCTGAGCGGGGGGGCCTCCTACAATGAGCAGTTCTTC. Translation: CASSYLSGGASYNEQFF. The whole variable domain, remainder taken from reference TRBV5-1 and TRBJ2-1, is KAGVTQTPRYLIKTRGQQVTLSCSPISGHRSVSWYQQTPGQGLQFLFEYFSETQRNKGNFPGRFSGRQFSNSRSEMNVSTLELGDSALYLCASSYLSGGASYNEQFFGPGTRLTVL.

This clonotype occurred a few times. CDR3 residues: CASTKLAPTVDTQYF. The CDR3 coding sequence is TGTGCCAGCACCAAACTAGCCCCTACGGTAGATACGCAGTATTTT. The rearrangement uses TRBV6-1 and TRBJ2-3; TRBD2 is a possible D gene (6 bases). The length of the CDR3 is 15 residues. Germline V lookup: CDR1 MNHNS, CDR2 SASEGT. Trimming removed 7 bases from V and 5 bases from J, with 19 bases in between.

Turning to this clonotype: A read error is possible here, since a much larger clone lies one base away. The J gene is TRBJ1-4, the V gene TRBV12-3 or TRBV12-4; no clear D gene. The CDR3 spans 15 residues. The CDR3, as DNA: TGTGCCAGCAGTGCTCAGGATTTCCTTAATGAAAAACCGTTTTTT. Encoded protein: CASSAQDFLNEKPFF.

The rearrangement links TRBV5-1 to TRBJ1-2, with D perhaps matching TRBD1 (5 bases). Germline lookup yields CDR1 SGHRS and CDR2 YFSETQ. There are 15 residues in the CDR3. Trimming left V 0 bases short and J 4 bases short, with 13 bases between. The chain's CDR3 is CASSLAGDGGYGYTF. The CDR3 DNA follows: TGCGCCAGCAGCTTGGCCGGGGACGGAGGCTATGGCTACACCTTC.

CDR3 nucleotides: TGTGCCAGCAGTTACCCCCGTGGGGGCAGCAATCAGCCCCAGCATTTT. Residues: CASSYPRGGSNQPQHF. This chain joins TRBV6-2 or TRBV6-3 and TRBJ1-5, with a possible D match to TRBD1 (6 bases). With 2 bases removed from V and 1 base from J, the gap between germline ends came to 12 bases. CDR3 length: 16 residues. Germline CDR1 is MNHEY and CDR2 is SVGEGT.

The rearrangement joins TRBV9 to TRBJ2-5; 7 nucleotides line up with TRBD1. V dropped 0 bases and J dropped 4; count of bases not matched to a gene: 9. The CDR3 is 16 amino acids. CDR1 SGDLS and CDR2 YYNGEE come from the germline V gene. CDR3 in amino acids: CASSVGGRGSRETQYF. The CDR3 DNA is TGTGCCAGCAGCGTAGGAGGCAGGGGGAGTAGAGAGACCCAGTACTTC.

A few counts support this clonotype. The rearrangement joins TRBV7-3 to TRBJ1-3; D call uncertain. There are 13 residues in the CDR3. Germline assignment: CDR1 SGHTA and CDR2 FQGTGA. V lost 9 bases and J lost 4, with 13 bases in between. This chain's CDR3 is CASALADGNTIYF. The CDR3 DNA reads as TGTGCCAGTGCCCTTGCGGACGGAAACACCATATATTTT.

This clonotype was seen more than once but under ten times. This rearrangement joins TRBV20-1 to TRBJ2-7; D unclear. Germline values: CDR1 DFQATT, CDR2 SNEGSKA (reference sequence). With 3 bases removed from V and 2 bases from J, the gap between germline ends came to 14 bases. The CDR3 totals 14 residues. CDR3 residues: CSASLPNYPYEQYF. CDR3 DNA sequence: TGCAGTGCTAGTTTGCCTAATTACCCCTACGAGCAGTACTTC.

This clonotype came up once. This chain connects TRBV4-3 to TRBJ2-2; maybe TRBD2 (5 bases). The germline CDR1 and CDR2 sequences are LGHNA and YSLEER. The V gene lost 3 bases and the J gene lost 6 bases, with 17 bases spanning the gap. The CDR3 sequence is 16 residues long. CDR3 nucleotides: TGCGCCAGCAGCCATGACACGACGTTCGGGGCCGGGGAGCTGTTTTTT. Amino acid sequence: CASSHDTTFGAGELFF.